What follows are 11 T cell receptor beta chains derived from one specimen sequenced in a study of blood T cell repertoires in COVID-19. The method was immunoSEQ multiplex PCR; TCRdb's version includes in-frame clones alone and lacks a portion of them. The profile covers about 87,000 clones, with approximately 86% appearing a single time and about 5% taken by the ten largest. The sample comprised peripheral blood. Every receptor here comes from a man in his forties or fifties with acute or convalescent COVID-19.

This clone was seen only a few times. The rearrangement uses TRBV7-3 and TRBJ2-1, with TRBD2 matching over 14 bases. The CDR3 length is 16 residues. Germline trimming cut 5 bases from V and 8 bases from J; bases unmatched to any gene: 8. Germline values: CDR1 SGHTA, CDR2 FQGTGA. CDR3 loop: CASSLQTSGGEDEQFF. The CDR3 DNA follows: TGTGCCAGCAGCCTACAGACTAGCGGGGGGGAGGATGAGCAGTTCTTC.

J is TRBJ2-6 and V is TRBV27; 11 bases line up with TRBD1. J was trimmed by 5 bases and V by 1 base; bases with no gene match: 7. Looked up from germline, CDR1 is MNHEY and CDR2 is SMNVEV (reference sequence). The CDR3 is made up of 18 amino acids. In nucleotides, the CDR3 is TGTGCCAGCAGTTTATTTGGGACAGGGGGGGTTAGGGCCAACGTCCTGACTTTC. Translated, it gives CASSLFGTGGVRANVLTF.

The rearrangement links TRBV5-1 to TRBJ1-6, with 10 nucleotides matching TRBD1. After removal of 1 base from V and 7 bases from J, the junction contained 5 bases not matched to a gene. The CDR3 length is 16 residues. CDR1 is SGHRS, CDR2 YFSETQ, per germline. CDR3 region: CASSLWDRGGNSPLHF. CDR3 in DNA: TGCGCCAGCAGCTTGTGGGACAGGGGTGGCAATTCACCCCTCCACTTT.

V gene TRBV27 combines with J gene TRBJ1-5, with 9 bases fitting TRBD1. Germline V gene data show CDR1 as MNHEY and CDR2 as SMNVEV (reference sequence). Losses at the gene ends were 6 bases for V and 6 bases for J; bases not matched to a gene: 9. This CDR3 is built from 15 residues. CDR3 DNA: TGTGCCAGCAGAAGACAGGGGGGGGGAGGTCAGCCCCAGCATTTT. It translates to CASRRQGGGGQPQHF.

V usage is TRBV30 and J usage is TRBJ1-5, with D maybe TRBD1 (5 bases). The CDR3 spans 16 residues. Germline V lookup: CDR1 GTSNPN, CDR2 SVGIG (reference sequence). V was shortened by 8 bases and J by 0 bases, with 20 bases between the two germline ends. Here the CDR3 DNA reads TGTGCCCCCCCGGCAGGGTGCTCATATAGCAATCAGCCCCAGCATTTT. This encodes CAPPAGCSYSNQPQHF.

This clone has just one count. This rearrangement joins TRBV29-1 to TRBJ1-1; maybe TRBD1 (5 bases). The V end lost 4 bases, the J end lost 1 base, and 7 bases lay between the germline ends. This CDR3 is built from 12 residues. The germline CDR1 and CDR2 sequences are SQVTM and ANQGSEA. The CDR3 region has the DNA TGCAGCGTTGTTCAGGGGAACACTGAAGCTTTCTTT. It yields the protein CSVVQGNTEAFF.

The chain carries TRBV19 and TRBJ2-7, with 7 bases matching TRBD1. V lost 7 bases, J lost 2 bases, and 5 bases stayed unmatched. CDR1 LNHDA and CDR2 SQIVND come from the germline V gene (reference sequence). This CDR3 comprises 13 residues. The CDR3 DNA reads TGTGCCAGTACAGACAGGGCAACCTACGAGCAGTACTTC. Translation: CASTDRATYEQYF.

The chain joins TRBV7-9 to TRBJ2-1, with 7 bases that match TRBD2. This CDR3 spans 15 amino acids. Germline loops: CDR1 SEHNR, CDR2 FQNEAQ (reference sequence). The trim removed 5 bases at V and 3 bases at J, leaving 7 bases unmatched. The CDR3 nucleotides are TGTGCCAGCAGCCGAAGCGGGGAAAACTACAATGAGCAGTTCTTC. Its translation is CASSRSGENYNEQFF.

The rearrangement joins TRBV5-1 to TRBJ2-5; possible D gene TRBD2, 6 bases. The germline V and J ends were trimmed by 4 bases and 2 bases, with 18 bases remaining between them. Germline V lookup: CDR1 SGHRS, CDR2 YFSETQ. This CDR3 has 16 amino acids. CDR3: CASSRPGIAVQETQYF. CDR3 nucleotide sequence: TGCGCCAGCAGCCGACCCGGGATAGCGGTACAAGAGACCCAGTACTTC.

V and J are TRBV15 and TRBJ2-7; a possible D gene is TRBD1 (6 bases). This CDR3 region has 12 residues. V gave up 6 bases and J gave up 2 bases, with 8 bases separating them. Per the germline V gene, CDR1 is LNHNV and CDR2 is YYDKDF (reference sequence). The CDR3 reads CATRGDTYEQYF. The CDR3 DNA follows: TGTGCCACCAGAGGGGACACCTACGAGCAGTACTTC.

This clone was seen a handful of times. This chain uses TRBV7-6 with TRBJ2-1; 9 nucleotides align to TRBD2. CDR3 size: 16 residues. V lost 1 base to trimming and J lost 2 bases; unmatched junction nucleotides: 3. The germline V gene encodes CDR1 SGHVS and CDR2 FNYEAQ. CDR3 bases: TGTGCCAGCAGCTTAGTTATAGCGGGAGCCTACAATGAGCAGTTCTTC. Its translation: CASSLVIAGAYNEQFF.